The clone carrying this T cell receptor (beta chain) was counted a single time. Its antigen is still unknown. This record belongs to a study of CD8+CD57+ T cells in acquired aplastic anemia. As for the study in general: Sorted CD4+ and CD8+ cell DNA averaged 3.2 ug. On average, healthy donors gave 9.5 million to 14 million reads for CD4+ cells.

The CDR3 loop spans 12 amino acids. V lost 0 bases to trimming and J lost 5 bases, with 2 bases between them. The V gene's germline CDR1 is SGHVT and CDR2 SQSDAQ. Whole-study results and caveats: Patients and controls had in common some 30 CD8+ CDR3 sequences. Controls and patients did not differ significantly in CD8+ Simpson's diversity.

It was genomic DNA that served as the template for profiling TCR beta VDJ and CDR3. TCRdb re-derived calls from the reads in MiXCR, one entry per CDR3 protein. The table includes about 210,000 distinct CDR3 sequences, 34% detected once. The chain recombines TRBV7-4 with TRBJ1-5; no clear D. Sequencing was performed on sorted CD4+, CD8+, or CD8+CD57+ T cells (not recorded which) from PBMCs. This receptor was identified in a human donor in good health, serving as a control. CDR3 DNA: TGTGCCAGCAGCTTAGCCCATCAGCCCCAGCATTTT. As protein: CASSLAHQPQHF.